This note documents a single T cell receptor (beta chain) sequence. After removal of 3 bases from V and 6 bases from J, the junction contained 8 bases not matched to a gene. This CDR3 is 16 amino acids long. Germline V gene sequence: CDR1 SGHTA, CDR2 FQGNSA. The data derive from a study of blood T cell repertoires in COVID-19. Study details: The origin of the acute and convalescent COVID-19 samples was the United States, Italy and Spain.

How the authors handled the data: Amplification of reference gene primers provided the estimated nucleated cell counts. Profiled with immunoSEQ multiplex PCR; TCRdb holds only in-frame clones, not every one. V, J and clone size derive from that table, while D and trimming were established from the DNA sequence. The profile shows roughly 200,000 clones, approximately 83% of them singletons. Source material: peripheral blood. This chain uses TRBV7-2 with TRBJ2-7, with 13 bases that match TRBD2. The sequence came from a man between 60 and 75 years old with acute or convalescent COVID-19. The CDR3 is CASSFAGGTSGTEQYF. The CDR3 DNA reads as TGTGCCAGCAGCTTCGCGGGAGGGACTAGCGGGACCGAGCAGTACTTC.